Listed below are T cell receptor beta chains from one sample, sequenced in a study of blood T cell repertoires in COVID-19. Some clones are missing from TCRdb's copy, which holds only in-frame ones; the method was immunoSEQ multiplex PCR. Among fewer than 120,000 clones listed, about four fifths were seen once. Sequenced material: peripheral blood. Receptors were obtained from a woman aged 55-69 years with acute or convalescent COVID-19. The CDR3 runs from the conserved cysteine through the conserved F or W. Fields, in order: clone size, V gene, J gene, D gene, CDR3 DNA, CDR3 protein. D genes are given only for firm matches. Some rows mark clone size as missing; the rest say once, few, many or name a class of expanded clone.

-,TRBV28,TRBJ2-7,-,TGTGCCAGCAGTTTGGCCGGGATAATGGTCGAGCAGTACTTC,CASSLAGIMVEQYF
-,TRBV6-1,TRBJ1-2,-,TGTGCCAGCAGTGACACTTATAACTATGGCTACACCTTC,CASSDTYNYGYTF
once,TRBV18,TRBJ1-2,-,TGTGCCAGCTCTTTTTCCCGGGCAGGGTATGGCTACACCTTC,CASSFSRAGYGYTF
-,TRBV5-1,TRBJ2-2,-,TGCGCCAGCAGCGCCTCTGTTATGCAGGGTCACGGGGAGCTGTTTTTT,CASSASVMQGHGELFF
-,TRBV5-6,TRBJ2-3,TRBD2,TGTGCCAGCACCAACCCGACGCGGGGAGGGTACACAGATACGCAGTATTTT,CASTNPTRGGYTDTQYF
-,TRBV25-1,TRBJ1-1,TRBD1,TGTGCCAGCAGCCGACTGACAGGGGGAGCTTTCTTT,CASSRLTGGAFF
once,TRBV19,TRBJ2-1,TRBD2,TGTGCCAGTAGTCTCCCCCCGACTAGCGGGGGGCACAATGAGCAGTTCTTC,CASSLPPTSGGHNEQFF
-,TRBV30,TRBJ1-3,TRBD1,TGTGCCTGGAGTGCAGGACAGGGGGCGGCTGGAAACACCATATATTTT,CAWSAGQGAAGNTIYF
once,TRBV14,TRBJ2-7,-,TGTGCCAGCAGCCAACGGAGACGGGGATCCTACGAGCAGTACTTC,CASSQRRRGSYEQYF
-,TRBV9,TRBJ2-7,-,TGTGCCAGCAGCGTAGATCTCTCCTACTACGAGCAGTACTTC,CASSVDLSYYEQYF
-,TRBV5-1,TRBJ1-1,TRBD1,TGCGCCAGCAGCCGAGGGGACAGTGATGAAGCTTTCTTT,CASSRGDSDEAFF
few,TRBV7-2,TRBJ2-1,TRBD1,TGTGCCAGCAGCTCAGCCGGGACAGACTACAATGAGCAGTTCTTC,CASSSAGTDYNEQFF
-,TRBV19,TRBJ1-1,TRBD1,TGTGCCAGTAGTCCACAGGGGGCGAACACTGAAGCTTTCTTT,CASSPQGANTEAFF
-,TRBV4-1,TRBJ1-5,TRBD1,TGCGCCAGCAGCCAACAGGGGGTCGGAAATCAGCCCCAGCATTTT,CASSQQGVGNQPQHF
-,TRBV27,TRBJ2-1,-,TGTGCCAGCAGAACCACTTCAAGGGGGGGGGCCGGCGATGAGCAGTTCTTC,CASRTTSRGGAGDEQFF
-,TRBV16,TRBJ1-5,-,TGTGCCAGCAGCCAACCACAGGGTATTCGGGAGCCCCAGCATTTT,CASSQPQGIREPQHF
-,TRBV6-1,TRBJ1-1,-,TGTGCCAGCAGTCCCCCCCCACAGAAGAACACTGAAGCTTTCTTT,CASSPPPQKNTEAFF
-,TRBV14,TRBJ1-2,-,TGTGCCAGCAGCCTAGGGGAAAACTATGGCTACACCTTC,CASSLGENYGYTF
-,TRBV7-7,TRBJ2-3,TRBD2,TGTGCTAGCAGCCCTAGCGGGAGCACAGATACGCAGTATTTT,CASSPSGSTDTQYF
-,TRBV6-1,TRBJ2-7,-,TGTGCCAGCAGTGAGGAGGGGCCGCTGGCCTACGAGCAGTACTTC,CASSEEGPLAYEQYF
-,TRBV19,TRBJ1-1,-,TGTGCCAGTAGGCTAACGGGGGGTAGAGGGGCTGAAGCTTTCTTT,CASRLTGGRGAEAFF
-,TRBV4-3,TRBJ1-4,TRBD1,TGCGCCAGCAGCCGTGACAGGGGAGAAGGGGCGGGTGAAAAACTGTTTTTT,CASSRDRGEGAGEKLFF
-,TRBV5-1,TRBJ1-2,TRBD1,TGCGCCAGCAGCCCGGGACAGGGGGCTTCGGATGGCTACACCTTC,CASSPGQGASDGYTF
-,TRBV3-1/TRBV3-2,TRBJ1-2,TRBD1,TGTGCCAGCAGCCAATGGGCCGACAGGGTAGGTGGCTACACCTTC,CASSQWADRVGGYTF
-,TRBV19,TRBJ1-5,-,TGTGCCAGTAGTGGAGGAATCAATCAGCCCCAGCATTTT,CASSGGINQPQHF
-,TRBV4-2,TRBJ1-2,TRBD1,TGTGCCAGCAGCCAAGGGACAGGAGATGGCTACACCTTC,CASSQGTGDGYTF
-,TRBV29-1,TRBJ2-4,TRBD1,TGCAGCGTTGAAGCCCCTGAACGGGACAGGGTTGTACTAGCCAAAAACATTCAGTACTTC,CSVEAPERDRVVLAKNIQYF
-,TRBV6-2/TRBV6-3,TRBJ1-5,TRBD1,TGTGCCAGCAGTTACTCGTCAGGGGGTGGCAATCAGCCCCAGCATTTT,CASSYSSGGGNQPQHF
-,TRBV4-2,TRBJ2-1,TRBD2,TGTGCCAGCAGCCCTGGCGGGGGTGACAATGAGCAGTTCTTC,CASSPGGGDNEQFF
-,TRBV7-2,TRBJ1-2,-,TGTGCCAGCAGCTGGGAAGGACGGACTCATGGCTACACCTTC,CASSWEGRTHGYTF
-,TRBV9,TRBJ2-7,-,TGTGCCAGCAGCGGACAGGTCTCCTACGAGCAGTACTTC,CASSGQVSYEQYF
-,TRBV4-2,TRBJ2-3,TRBD2,TGTGCCAGCAGTCCGGAGCGGGGCCCCTTCGATACGCAGTATTTT,CASSPERGPFDTQYF
few,TRBV20-1,TRBJ2-7,-,TGCAGTGCTAGTAAGGGGAACAGCGAGCAGTACTTC,CSASKGNSEQYF
-,TRBV14,TRBJ1-1,-,TGTGCCAGCAGCCTAGACCTTAACACTGAAGCTTTCTTT,CASSLDLNTEAFF
once,TRBV6-5,TRBJ1-5,-,TGTGCCAGCACCGTTTCAGTATCGAGCAATCAGCCCCAGCATTTT,CASTVSVSSNQPQHF
-,TRBV19,TRBJ2-7,TRBD1,TGTGCCAGCCAAGGGACAGCCTACGAGCAGTACTTC,CASQGTAYEQYF
-,TRBV21-1,TRBJ2-2,-,TGTGCCAGCAGCACCAGGGACTGTGGGACAGAAAACACCGGGGAGCTGTTTTTT,CASSTRDCGTENTGELFF
-,TRBV5-1,TRBJ2-3,-,TGCGCCAGCATCCTAGACGGGGCAGATACGCAGTATTTT,CASILDGADTQYF
-,TRBV5-1,TRBJ2-7,-,TGCGCCAGCAGCGACAGCTACGAGCAGTACTTC,CASSDSYEQYF
few,TRBV30,TRBJ1-6,-,TGTGCCTGGAGTGTTGGGCAGGGGAATTCACCCCTCCACTTT,CAWSVGQGNSPLHF
-,TRBV7-2,TRBJ2-5,TRBD1,TGTGCCAGCAGCTTAGGCCCTAGGACAGGCCAAGAGACCCAGTACTTC,CASSLGPRTGQETQYF
-,TRBV9,TRBJ2-2,-,TGTGCCAGCAGCCGAGATGCGAACACCGGGGAGCTGTTTTTT,CASSRDANTGELFF
-,TRBV12-3/TRBV12-4,TRBJ1-1,-,TGTGCCAGCAGTTTTGAGGGCAGTAAAGCTTTCTTT,CASSFEGSKAFF
once,TRBV7-8,TRBJ1-4,-,TGTGCCAGCAGCCTTCGGGGGGGGGCTGCAACTAATGAAAAACTGTTTTTT,CASSLRGGAATNEKLFF
-,TRBV4-2,TRBJ2-7,-,TGTGCCAGCAGCCAAGTCCCCGGGGGGCGAGGCTACGAGCAGTACTTC,CASSQVPGGRGYEQYF
once,TRBV6-2/TRBV6-3,TRBJ1-5,-,TGTGCCAGCAGTTACGGAGCTAAGCCCCAGCATTTT,CASSYGAKPQHF
once,TRBV6-5,TRBJ1-5,TRBD1,TGTGCCAGCAGCCGGAGGACAGGGCCCAATCAGCCCCAGCATTTT,CASSRRTGPNQPQHF
-,TRBV4-3,TRBJ1-2,-,TGCGCCAGCAGCCTCCAGGGCGCCGTAGGTTACTATGGCTACACCTTC,CASSLQGAVGYYGYTF
-,TRBV29-1,TRBJ2-3,TRBD1,TGCAGCGTTGATCTGGACAGGAACACAGATACGCAGTATTTT,CSVDLDRNTDTQYF
-,TRBV2,TRBJ1-4,-,TGTGCCAGCAGTGGGACAGTCGCAACTAATGAAAAACTGTTTTTT,CASSGTVATNEKLFF
few,TRBV2,TRBJ1-2,-,TGTGCCAGCAGTGAAGACCTCCAGGGGCCTTATGGCTACACCTTC,CASSEDLQGPYGYTF
few,TRBV29-1,TRBJ1-5,-,TGCAGCGCATCGGGGGGCCAGAATCAGCCCCAGCATTTT,CSASGGQNQPQHF
-,TRBV5-1,TRBJ1-1,-,TGCGCCAGCAGCTTAGGGGAACTGCAGCTGAACACTGAAGCTTTCTTT,CASSLGELQLNTEAFF
-,TRBV9,TRBJ1-5,-,TGTGCCAGCAGCCGACAGGAGAATACGCCCCAGCATTTT,CASSRQENTPQHF
-,TRBV4-1,TRBJ2-3,TRBD2,TGCGCCAGCAGCCAAGTTAGCGGGGGGCCAACAGATACGCAGTATTTT,CASSQVSGGPTDTQYF